Each of the 17 T cell receptor beta chains below was sequenced from the same sample in a study of molecular identifiers for immune sequencing clone quantification. TCRdb passed the PCR reads through MiXCR, listing each CDR3 protein once. Of some 650,000 distinct CDR3 sequences in the sample, approximately 20% were seen once. Sequencing was carried out using naive CD8+ T cells from blood, with Jurkat cell RNA spiked in. The subset was: FACS-sorted CD8+CD4-CCR7+CD45RA+ naive T cells. All receptors come from a human donor in good health. Some libraries in this study had Jurkat cell RNA spiked in.

The table lists this clonotype with many counts. The chain employs TRBV6-1 and TRBJ2-4; 8 bases map to TRBD1. The J segment lost 2 bases and the V segment lost 5 bases, leaving 11 bases of the junction unmatched. Looked up from germline, CDR1 is MNHNS and CDR2 is SASEGT. This CDR3 region has 17 residues. CDR3 region: CASSISGGGGPKNIQYF. The CDR3 nucleotides are TGTGCCAGCAGTATTTCAGGGGGCGGAGGGCCCAAAAACATTCAGTACTTC.

A word on this clonotype: With a much larger clone just one base away, this may be a read error. The V gene is TRBV6-6, the J gene TRBJ1-5; no reliable D call. The CDR3 spans 16 residues. Germline assignment: CDR1 MNHNY and CDR2 SVGAGI (reference sequence). The V and J ends lost 2 bases and 4 bases respectively, with 15 bases between them. CDR3 loop: CASSYEHSWANQPQHF. DNA for the CDR3: TGTGCCAGCAGTTACGAGCACAGTTGGGCGAATCAGCCCCAGCATTTT.

This clonotype was recorded many times. This chain links TRBV7-2 with TRBJ2-7; TRBD2 aligns across 7 bases. In germline, CDR1 is SGHTA, CDR2 FQGNSA. The CDR3 length is 15 residues. With 5 bases clipped from V and 1 base from J, the junction kept 8 bases outside the gene matches. The CDR3 DNA follows: TGTGCCAGCAGCCCAGCGTGGGGAGGGTCCTACGAGCAGTACTTC. Translating gives CASSPAWGGSYEQYF.

Concerning this clonotype: Germline and junction disagree at one end, which may indicate a read error. V gene TRBV7-2 combines with J gene TRBJ1-2; 10 positions agree with TRBD1. Looked up from germline, CDR1 is SGHTA and CDR2 is FQGNSA. The CDR3 extends over 16 amino acids. CDR3 sequence: CAGSLDKDRGIYGYTF. CDR3 sequence (DNA): TGTGCCGGCAGCTTAGACAAGGACAGGGGGATCTATGGCTACACCTTC.

In the case of this clonotype: A much larger clonotype is one base distant, so this may be a read error. The J gene is TRBJ2-5, the V gene TRBV7-9; the match to TRBD1 covers 7 bases. The junction had 5 bases not matched to a gene; V was cut back by 1 base and J by 3 bases. This CDR3 spans 15 amino acids. Germline-derived CDR1 and CDR2 are SEHNR and FQNEAQ (reference sequence). In DNA form, the CDR3 reads TGTGCCAGCAGCTTAGGACAGGGATGTAAAGAGACCCAGTACTTC. Its translation is CASSLGQGCKETQYF.

On this clonotype: A read error is possible here, since a much larger clone lies one base away. The V and J genes are TRBV29-1 and TRBJ1-3; D remains ambiguous. V dropped 4 bases and J dropped 0 bases, with 10 bases sitting between them. Germline V gives CDR1 SQVTM, CDR2 ANQGSEA. CDR3 size: 14 residues. CDR3 DNA sequence: TGCAGCGTTGGGAAACTGGACTCTGGAAACACCATATATTTT. Translated: CSVGKLDSGNTIYF.

As to this clonotype: This clone may be a read error of a much larger clone one base away. The chain carries TRBV13 and TRBJ1-1; D is possibly TRBD1 (5 bases). The V gene lost 7 bases and the J gene lost 10 bases, with 13 bases spanning the gap. Germline-derived CDR1 and CDR2 are PRHDT and FYEKMQ (reference sequence). The CDR3 is 11 residues long. The CDR3 here is CASTKGAGAFF. Here the CDR3 DNA reads TGTGCCAGCACCAAAGGGGCGGGAGCTTTCTTT.

This clonotype was counted ten times or more. V is TRBV5-1 and J is TRBJ2-5; 10 bases line up with TRBD2. There are 15 residues in the CDR3. The germline V gene has CDR1 SGHRS and CDR2 YFSETQ. J was trimmed by 4 bases and V by 7 bases; bases with no gene match: 10. CDR3 sequence reads: CASGSGTSASETQYF. CDR3 nucleotides: TGCGCCAGCGGATCCGGGACTAGCGCCTCAGAGACCCAGTACTTC.

The chain has TRBV2 and TRBJ2-1; D remains ambiguous. Trimming removed 5 bases from V and 2 bases from J, with 10 bases in between. Germline values: CDR1 SNHLY, CDR2 FYNNEI. This CDR3 contains 14 residues. CDR3 sequence: CASSSELAYNEQFF. CDR3 nucleotides: TGTGCCAGCAGTTCAGAGTTAGCCTACAATGAGCAGTTCTTC.

This clonotype has ten or more counts. The V and J genes are TRBV4-1 and TRBJ2-5, with 7 nucleotides matching TRBD2. Germline V lookup: CDR1 MGHRA, CDR2 YSYEKL. V shed 0 bases, J shed 2 bases, and the junction held 9 bases outside the gene matches. The CDR3 is 17 residues long. The CDR3 bases are TGCGCCAGCAGCCAAGATTCATTGGGTAGCGGGCAAGAGACCCAGTACTTC. This gives the protein CASSQDSLGSGQETQYF.

This clonotype appeared many times. The CDR3 protein is CASSQDRGDTYEQYF. The CDR3 coding sequence is TGCGCCAGCAGCCAAGATCGGGGGGATACCTACGAGCAGTACTTC. This chain joins TRBV4-1 and TRBJ2-7, with 7 bases lining up with TRBD2. The CDR3 totals 15 residues. Germline V gene lookup returns CDR1 MGHRA and CDR2 YSYEKL. The ends lost 0 bases at V and 2 bases at J; junction bases unmatched: 4.

Many counts were recorded for this clonotype. The rearrangement joins TRBV5-1 to TRBJ1-1; D call uncertain. V lost 3 bases and J lost 1, with 10 bases in between. Germline V gene lookup returns CDR1 SGHRS and CDR2 YFSETQ. The CDR3 extends over 14 amino acids. CDR3 in DNA: TGCGCCAGCAGCTGGGTAGCTAAGAACACTGAAGCTTTCTTT. This sequence encodes CASSWVAKNTEAFF.

This clonotype was detected many times. This chain connects TRBV11-2 to TRBJ2-2; a possible D gene is TRBD1 (5 bases). The germline V gene encodes CDR1 SGHAT and CDR2 FQNNGV. The CDR3 extends over 15 amino acids. Trimming shortened V by 3 bases and J by 3 bases, and 11 bases separated the two germline ends. The CDR3 sequence is CASSFFDRDTGELFF. The CDR3 nucleotides read TGTGCCAGCAGCTTCTTCGACAGAGACACCGGGGAGCTGTTTTTT. The complete variable domain, with remaining parts taken from reference TRBV11-2 and TRBJ2-2, reads EAGVAQSPRYKIIEKRQSVAFWCNPISGHATLYWYQQILGQGPKLLIQFQNNGVVDDSQLPKDRFSAERLKGVDSTLKIQPAKLEDSAVYLCASSFFDRDTGELFFGEGSRLTVL.

This clonotype appeared many times. This rearrangement joins TRBV11-2 to TRBJ1-3; no clear D gene. The CDR3 totals 14 residues. Trimming cost V 4 bases and J 0 bases, with 7 bases left between them. Germline-derived CDR1 and CDR2 are SGHAT and FQNNGV. CDR3 amino acids: CASSSLTSGNTIYF. The CDR3, as DNA: TGTGCCAGCAGCTCACTAACCTCTGGAAACACCATATATTTT.

The chain combines TRBV10-3 with TRBJ2-7; D unclear. In germline, CDR1 is ENHRY, CDR2 SYGVKD. V was trimmed by 1 base and J by 2 bases, leaving 12 bases between them. The CDR3 totals 15 residues. The CDR3 coding sequence is TGTGCCATCAGTGAGTGGGCCAACAGCCCCTACGAGCAGTACTTC. It codes for CAISEWANSPYEQYF.

Ten or more counts support this clonotype. The CDR3 sequence: CASGFHPDQAGNTIYF. The CDR3 DNA sequence: TGTGCTAGTGGTTTCCACCCCGACCAAGCTGGAAACACCATATATTTT. The V and J genes are TRBV12-5 and TRBJ1-3; no reliable D call. V dropped 3 bases and J dropped 2 bases, with 14 bases sitting between them. There are 16 residues in the CDR3. In germline, CDR1 is LGHNT, CDR2 FRNRAP.

This clonotype was found many times. The J gene is TRBJ2-1, the V gene TRBV7-2; 11 bases agree with TRBD2. The germline V gene encodes CDR1 SGHTA and CDR2 FQGNSA. This CDR3 contains 16 residues. Unmatched junction bases numbered 18, after V lost 4 bases and J lost 16 bases. For the CDR3, the DNA is TGTGCCAGCAGCTCCCCGACTAGCGGGACACGACCCCAGCTCTTCTTC. It codes for CASSSPTSGTRPQLFF.